The source of this T cell receptor beta chain is a study of blood T cell repertoires in COVID-19. Enrolment of Seattle patients took place during active infection, and they were followed longitudinally. Germline V lookup: CDR1 SNHLY, CDR2 FYNNEI. The CDR3 covers 15 residues. Trimming removed 8 bases at V and 0 bases at J, with 11 bases between. Assay: immunoSEQ multiplex PCR; the TCRdb copy retains only in-frame clones and omits some. This sample has approximately 170,000 clones, with 93% found just once. The genes are TRBV2 and TRBJ1-6; no firm D call. Input material: peripheral blood. The TCR comes from a woman in her sixties or seventies with COVID-19, enrolled during active disease. The CDR3 spells CASEGSRSYNSPLHF. The CDR3 DNA is TGTGCCAGCGAGGGTAGCCGCTCCTATAATTCACCCCTCCACTTT.